These 6 T cell receptor beta chains came from one sample sequenced in a study of blood T cell repertoires in COVID-19 (dated by TCRdb to 2018 to 2020). Library construction relied on the immunoSEQ multiplex PCR assay. TCRdb took this table from immuneACCESS and kept in-frame rearrangements with V and J called. Such tables lack part of the clones; where checked against another copy, unresolved V genes explain under half of the gap, and the rest is unexplained. This sample comprises about 55,000 clones, 75% to 95% of them detected only once. The ten largest clones capture roughly 15% of the sample. Sequenced material: peripheral blood. These receptor sequences come from a man aged 80 or over with acute or convalescent COVID-19.

J is TRBJ2-7 and V is TRBV14; D is possibly TRBD2 (5 bases). CDR3 length equals 12 residues. V lost 3 bases to trimming and J lost 4 bases, with 7 bases between them. In germline, CDR1 is SGHDN, CDR2 FVKESK. For the CDR3, the DNA is TGTGCCAGCAGCCACGGGGTGTACGAGCAGTACTTC. Its protein is CASSHGVYEQYF.

Here the CDR3 reads CASSFGGGADTEAFF. CDR3 in DNA: TGCGCCAGCAGCTTCGGTGGGGGCGCCGACACTGAAGCTTTCTTT. This chain connects TRBV5-1 to TRBJ1-1; D might be TRBD1 (6 bases). CDR1 SGHRS and CDR2 YFSETQ come from the germline V gene. The CDR3 has 15 amino acids. V lost 2 bases, J lost 3 bases, and 14 bases lay in between.

The CDR3 bases are TGCGCCAGCAGTCCCGAGGGTCGGACTGAAGCTTTCTTT. This codes for CASSPEGRTEAFF. This chain links TRBV5-1 with TRBJ1-1; D is unresolved. The CDR3 sequence is 13 residues long. CDR1 is SGHRS, CDR2 YFSETQ, per germline. The ends were cut back, 5 bases at V and 5 bases at J, with 13 bases in the middle.

The rearrangement joins TRBV15 to TRBJ1-5; TRBD1 aligns across 10 bases. With 1 base clipped from V and 3 bases from J, the junction kept 9 bases outside the gene matches. Germline V CDR1 and CDR2: LNHNV, YYDKDF (reference sequence). The CDR3 covers 18 residues. The CDR3, as DNA: TGTGCCACCAGCAGAGTCCTCCGGGACAGGGGCCACAATCAGCCCCAGCATTTT. Translated: CATSRVLRDRGHNQPQHF.

The chain recombines TRBV2 with TRBJ2-7, with TRBD2 matching 10 bases. The CDR3 is made up of 14 amino acids. Trimming cost V 6 bases and J 10 bases; bases outside gene matches: 12. Germline V gives CDR1 SNHLY, CDR2 FYNNEI. Here the CDR3 reads CASREPASGGSQYF. The DNA of the CDR3 is TGTGCCAGCAGGGAACCGGCTAGCGGGGGTTCTCAGTACTTC.

The genes are TRBV5-1 and TRBJ1-3, with D hard to call. Trimming took off 0 bases at V and 0 bases at J, with 4 bases between the two ends. Germline CDR1 and CDR2: SGHRS and YFSETQ. The CDR3 totals 14 residues. CDR3 sequence (DNA): TGCGCCAGCAGCTTGGGCAGCTCTGGAAACACCATATATTTT. It encodes CASSLGSSGNTIYF.